The sequence of this T cell receptor (beta chain) was determined in a study of T cells after posttransplantation cyclophosphamide. Study outcomes and limitations: TRB overlap between skin or GI tissue T cells and blood was limited. Donor CD8+ memory clones often dominated recipient blood repertoires at later times.

On the day of bone marrow donation, the related graft donor provided peripheral blood. The repertoire was sequenced with immunoSEQ multiplex PCR; TCRdb's copy has only in-frame clones and lacks some. Of about 7,300 clones in the sample, approximately 92% were seen once. A word on this clone: Its matching antigen is unknown.

Trimming took 0 bases from V and 0 from J; bases not matched to a gene: 11. CDR1 and CDR2 (germline): LGHNT, FRNRAP. The CDR3 totals 19 residues. What was sequenced was CD4+ T cells sorted from blood. This sequence was found in a woman in her 50s in good health and a related stem cell transplant donor. This sequence joins TRBV12-5 and TRBJ1-3; 7 bases are shared with TRBD1. The CDR3: CASGLVLGTDRFSGNTIYF. CDR3 nucleotides: TGTGCTAGTGGTTTGGTCCTAGGGACAGACCGTTTCTCTGGAAACACCATATATTTT. Full variable domain (rest looked up from reference TRBV12-5 and TRBJ1-3): DARVTQTPRHKVTEMGQEVTMRCQPILGHNTVFWYRQTMMQGLELLAYFRNRAPLDDSGMPKDRFSAEMPDATLATLKIQPSEPRDSAVYFCASGLVLGTDRFSGNTIYFGEGSWLTVV.